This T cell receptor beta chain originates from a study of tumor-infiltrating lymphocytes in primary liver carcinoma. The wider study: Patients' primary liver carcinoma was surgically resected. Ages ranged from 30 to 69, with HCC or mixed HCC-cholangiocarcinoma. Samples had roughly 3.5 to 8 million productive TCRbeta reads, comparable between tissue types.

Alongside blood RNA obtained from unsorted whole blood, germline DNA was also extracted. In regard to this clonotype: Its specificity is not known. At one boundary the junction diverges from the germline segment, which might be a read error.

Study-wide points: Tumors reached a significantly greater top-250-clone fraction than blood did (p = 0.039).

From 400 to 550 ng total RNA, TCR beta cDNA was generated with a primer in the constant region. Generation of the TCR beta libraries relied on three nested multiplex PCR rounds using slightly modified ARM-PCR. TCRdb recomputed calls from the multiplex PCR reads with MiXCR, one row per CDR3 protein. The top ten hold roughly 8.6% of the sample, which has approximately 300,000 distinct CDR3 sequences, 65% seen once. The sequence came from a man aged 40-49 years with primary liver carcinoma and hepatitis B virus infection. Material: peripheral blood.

The CDR3 region has the DNA TGTGCCAGCGGGACTAGCGGGCCTAACAATGAGCAGTCCTTC. The encoded protein is CASGTSGPNNEQSF. V and J are TRBV28 and TRBJ2-1; the match to TRBD2 covers 12 bases. The CDR3 runs 14 residues. Germline CDR1 reads MDHEN; CDR2 reads SYDVKM.